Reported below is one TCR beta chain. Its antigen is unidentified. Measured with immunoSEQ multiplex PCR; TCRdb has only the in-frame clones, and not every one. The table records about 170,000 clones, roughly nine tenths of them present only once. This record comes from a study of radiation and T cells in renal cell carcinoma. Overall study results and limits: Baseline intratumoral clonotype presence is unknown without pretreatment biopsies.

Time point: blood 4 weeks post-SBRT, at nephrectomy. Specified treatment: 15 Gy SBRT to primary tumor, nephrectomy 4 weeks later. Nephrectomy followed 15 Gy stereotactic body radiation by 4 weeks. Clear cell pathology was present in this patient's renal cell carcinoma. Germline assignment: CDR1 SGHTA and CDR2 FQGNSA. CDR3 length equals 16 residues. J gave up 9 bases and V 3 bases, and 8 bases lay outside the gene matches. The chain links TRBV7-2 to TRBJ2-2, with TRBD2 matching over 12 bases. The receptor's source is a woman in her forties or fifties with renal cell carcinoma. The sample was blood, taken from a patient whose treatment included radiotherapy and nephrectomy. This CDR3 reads CASSFPSLAGGRELFF. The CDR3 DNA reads TGTGCCAGCAGCTTTCCCTCACTAGCGGGGGGACGGGAGCTGTTTTTT.